A single sample gave rise to the 32 T cell receptor beta chains below, sequenced in a study of blood T cell repertoires in COVID-19. Clones were read by immunoSEQ multiplex PCR, and TCRdb kept only the in-frame ones, dropping some. In the table there are about 130,000 clones, around 73% of which are singletons. Sequences were obtained from PBMCs or T cells enriched from blood (not recorded which). All receptors derive from a woman in her forties or fifties who had recovered from COVID-19.

V usage is TRBV5-1 and J usage is TRBJ2-1; tentative D call: TRBD2 (6 bases). CDR1 SGHRS and CDR2 YFSETQ come from the germline V gene. Between the trimmed V and J ends, which lost 5 bases and 3 bases, there was a span of 18 bases. The CDR3 sequence is 16 residues long. CDR3 nucleotide sequence: TGCGCCAGCAGGGCTCACCCGGGACTGGGCTACAATGAGCAGTTCTTC. As protein: CASRAHPGLGYNEQFF.

The gene calls are TRBV5-5 and TRBJ1-1; TRBD1 agrees at 10 bases. This CDR3 comprises 17 residues. Germline assignment: CDR1 SGHKS and CDR2 YYEKEE (reference sequence). Unmatched junction bases numbered 12, after V lost 6 bases and J lost 1 base. CDR3 in DNA: TGTGCCAGCATAAAACAGACAGGGGGCCTCACGAACACTGAAGCTTTCTTT. It specifies CASIKQTGGLTNTEAFF.

The V and J genes are TRBV6-5 and TRBJ2-7; 11 positions match TRBD1. This CDR3 spans 15 amino acids. With 3 bases clipped from V and 2 bases from J, the junction kept 3 bases outside the gene matches. In germline, CDR1 is MNHEY, CDR2 SVGAGI. The CDR3 region is CASSYLGQGAYEQYF. CDR3 bases: TGTGCCAGCAGTTATTTGGGACAGGGGGCCTACGAGCAGTACTTC.

V is TRBV4-2 and J is TRBJ1-1; D gene ambiguous. Germline CDR1 and CDR2: LGHNA and YNFKEQ. The length of the CDR3 is 14 residues. The ends were cut back, 3 bases at V and 7 bases at J, with 15 bases in the middle. CDR3: CASSQERTADEAFF. For the CDR3, the DNA is TGTGCCAGCAGCCAGGAACGCACAGCTGATGAAGCTTTCTTT.

This chain connects TRBV28 to TRBJ2-7, with 7 bases aligning to TRBD1. The CDR3 loop spans 13 amino acids. V was clipped by 4 bases and J by 2 bases; unmatched bases: 2. Germline values: CDR1 MDHEN, CDR2 SYDVKM. The CDR3 region is CASSSGQTYEQYV. DNA for the CDR3: TGTGCCAGCAGTTCGGGACAGACCTACGAGCAGTACGTC.

The chain uses TRBV7-8 and TRBJ2-4; 7 nucleotides match TRBD1. The germline V gene has CDR1 SGHVS and CDR2 FQNEAQ. With V trimmed by 5 bases and J by 7 bases, 20 bases remained unmatched. The CDR3 totals 18 residues. The DNA for the CDR3 is TGTGCCAGCAGCCCCCGAATGCCTAGGACAGGTGTGGTGAACATTCAGTACTTC. Translating it yields CASSPRMPRTGVVNIQYF.

The rearrangement links TRBV7-2 to TRBJ2-1; D unresolved. Trimming took 1 base from V and 0 from J, leaving 4 bases between them. CDR3 length equals 14 residues. The germline CDR1 and CDR2 sequences are SGHTA and FQGNSA. Written as DNA, the CDR3 is TGTGCCAGCAGCTTAGACAGCTCCTACAATGAGCAGTTCTTC. Its translation is CASSLDSSYNEQFF. Full variable domain (rest looked up from reference TRBV7-2 and TRBJ2-1): GAGVSQSPSNKVTEKGKDVELRCDPISGHTALYWYRQSLGQGLEFLIYFQGNSAPDKSGLPSDRFSAERTGGSVSTLTIQRTQQEDSAVYLCASSLDSSYNEQFFGPGTRLTVL.

This clone was found a few times. The CDR3 protein is CASSKDRDSGANVLTF. CDR3 nucleotide sequence: TGTGCCAGCAGCAAAGACAGGGACTCTGGGGCCAACGTCCTGACTTTC. J is TRBJ2-6 and V is TRBV7-9; TRBD1 matches at 7 bases. Trimming cost V 5 bases and J 0 bases; bases outside gene matches: 4. Germline CDR1 reads SEHNR; CDR2 reads FQNEAQ (reference sequence). The CDR3 runs 16 residues.

The rearrangement links TRBV2 to TRBJ1-4; 8 positions match TRBD1. This CDR3 region has 15 residues. J gave up 3 bases and V 4 bases, and 4 bases lay outside the gene matches. Germline V gene lookup returns CDR1 SNHLY and CDR2 FYNNEI. This CDR3 is CASSGPGGSNEKLFF. CDR3 DNA sequence: TGTGCCAGCAGTGGCCCAGGGGGCTCTAATGAAAAACTGTTTTTT.

The V and J genes are TRBV5-1 and TRBJ1-2; 7 bases align to TRBD1. The CDR3 covers 14 residues. J lost 8 bases, V lost 3 bases, and 10 bases had no gene match. Looked up from germline, CDR1 is SGHRS and CDR2 is YFSETQ. CDR3 DNA: TGCGCCAGCAGCTATTCTTTGACAGGGCAGGGCTACACCTTC. Amino acids: CASSYSLTGQGYTF. The full variable domain, completed using reference TRBV5-1 and TRBJ1-2, is KAGVTQTPRYLIKTRGQQVTLSCSPISGHRSVSWYQQTPGQGLQFLFEYFSETQRNKGNFPGRFSGRQFSNSRSEMNVSTLELGDSALYLCASSYSLTGQGYTFGSGTRLTVV.

The chain uses TRBV5-4 and TRBJ2-7; no firm D call. CDR3 size: 13 residues. Trimming left V 2 bases short and J 2 bases short, with 8 bases between. Germline loops: CDR1 SGHNT, CDR2 YYREEE (reference sequence). CDR3 residues: CASSFPEAYEQYF. The CDR3 DNA reads TGTGCCAGCAGCTTTCCAGAGGCCTACGAGCAGTACTTC.

This clone came up once. V gene TRBV10-3 combines with J gene TRBJ2-3, with 13 bases identical to TRBD2. J was trimmed by 10 bases and V by 7 bases; bases with no gene match: 11. Per germline, CDR1 ENHRY and CDR2 SYGVKD. This CDR3 is 15 amino acids long. The CDR3 loop reads CAITGLAGDLSPQYF. In DNA, the CDR3 is TGTGCCATCACCGGACTAGCGGGGGACCTCTCGCCGCAGTATTTT.

This sequence joins TRBV5-4 and TRBJ1-1; 8 nucleotides line up with TRBD1. The CDR3 has 16 residues. V lost 4 bases to trimming and J lost 5 bases; unmatched junction nucleotides: 13. CDR1 and CDR2 (germline): SGHNT, YYREEE (reference sequence). The CDR3 loop is CASSGGGTGGRTEAFF. DNA of the CDR3: TGTGCCAGCAGCGGGGGGGGGACAGGAGGAAGAACTGAAGCTTTCTTT.

The chain couples TRBV11-1 to TRBJ2-2, with 11 positions matching TRBD2. The V and J ends lost 1 base and 5 bases, in that order; junction bases with no gene match: 3. The length of the CDR3 is 16 residues. Germline V gene lookup returns CDR1 SGHAT and CDR2 FQDESV (reference sequence). CDR3 residues: CASSLVWTSGTGELFF. For the CDR3, the DNA is TGTGCCAGCAGCTTAGTTTGGACTAGCGGGACCGGGGAGCTGTTTTTT.

The rearrangement joins TRBV19 to TRBJ1-4, with 12 nucleotides matching TRBD1. From germline, CDR1 is LNHDA and CDR2 SQIVND (reference sequence). The CDR3 runs to 14 residues. V dropped 8 bases and J dropped 8; count of bases not matched to a gene: 6. DNA for the CDR3: TGTGCCAGTCGAGGGACAGGGGGCGAAGAAAAACTGTTTTTT. Translated, it gives CASRGTGGEEKLFF.

In this sample, this clone turned up once. The CDR3 loop reads CASSLGQGGYGYTF. For the CDR3, the DNA is TGTGCCAGCAGCTTAGGGCAGGGGGGCTATGGCTACACCTTC. This chain uses TRBV11-2 with TRBJ1-2, with TRBD1 identical over 7 bases. Germline V gene lookup returns CDR1 SGHAT and CDR2 FQNNGV. Trimming took 1 base from V and 4 from J; bases not matched to a gene: 3. The CDR3 extends over 14 amino acids.

This clone showed up just a few times. This rearrangement joins TRBV5-4 to TRBJ1-5; 9 positions agree with TRBD1. Trimming removed 4 bases from V and 5 bases from J; junction bases left unmatched: 7. CDR3 length equals 15 residues. Germline CDR1 reads SGHNT; CDR2 reads YYREEE (reference sequence). The CDR3 DNA reads as TGTGCCAGCAGCACCGGGACAGGGATAGATCAGCCCCAGCATTTT. It translates to CASSTGTGIDQPQHF.

V is TRBV7-2 and J is TRBJ1-2, with D maybe TRBD1 (6 bases). Germline V gene lookup returns CDR1 SGHTA and CDR2 FQGNSA. The V end lost 4 bases, the J end lost 7 bases, and 16 bases lay between the germline ends. The CDR3 totals 14 residues. The CDR3: CASSSGQGFGGYTF. The CDR3 nucleotides read TGTGCCAGCAGCTCCGGGCAGGGGTTTGGTGGCTACACCTTC.

The chain carries TRBV19 and TRBJ1-3; the match to TRBD1 covers 7 bases. The CDR3 is made up of 18 amino acids. Germline trimming cut 5 bases from V and 4 bases from J; bases unmatched to any gene: 17. CDR1 LNHDA and CDR2 SQIVND come from the germline V gene (reference sequence). DNA of the CDR3: TGTGCCAGTAGTTCTAGGGGGCTGGGGTACTTCGACGGAAACACCATATATTTT. Amino acids: CASSSRGLGYFDGNTIYF.

V usage is TRBV14 and J usage is TRBJ2-2; TRBD1 matches at 8 bases. This CDR3 has 14 amino acids. Germline CDR1 and CDR2: SGHDN and FVKESK. V was clipped by 4 bases and J by 7 bases; unmatched bases: 5. As DNA, the CDR3 is TGTGCCAGCAGCCGGGACAGGTGGGACGGGGAGCTGTTTTTT. Translating it yields CASSRDRWDGELFF.

V gene TRBV5-8 combines with J gene TRBJ1-3; 8 positions match TRBD1. Germline V gives CDR1 SGHTS, CDR2 YDEGEE. The CDR3 consists of 14 residues. The ends lost 4 bases at V and 3 bases at J; junction bases unmatched: 3. The CDR3, as DNA: TGTGCCAGCAGCCACGACAGGGGTGGAAACACCATATATTTT. Protein sequence: CASSHDRGGNTIYF.

This clone was detected once. The rearrangement links TRBV7-9 to TRBJ1-4; D is unclear. The V end was cut by 6 bases, the J end by 7 bases, with 9 bases between. The CDR3 loop spans 12 amino acids. Germline-derived CDR1 and CDR2 are SEHNR and FQNEAQ (reference sequence). This chain's CDR3 is CASRADLEKLFF. The CDR3 DNA sequence: TGTGCCAGCAGGGCAGATCTTGAAAAACTGTTTTTT.

V usage is TRBV18 and J usage is TRBJ2-3; D ambiguous. This CDR3 is 12 amino acids long. V lost 3 bases to trimming and J lost 5 bases, with 6 bases between them. Germline CDR1 and CDR2: KGHSH and LQKENI. CDR3 in amino acids: CASSPREDTQYF. CDR3 sequence (DNA): TGTGCCAGCTCACCTAGAGAAGATACGCAGTATTTT.

The table lists this clone with a few counts. This CDR3 reads CASSSSGTFYEQYF. The CDR3 bases are TGCGCCAGCAGCTCGAGCGGGACATTCTACGAGCAGTACTTC. V usage is TRBV5-1 and J usage is TRBJ2-7; the D gene is possibly TRBD2 (7 bases). The CDR3 length is 14 residues. Trimming stripped 3 bases from V and 3 bases from J, with 13 bases between. CDR1 and CDR2 (germline): SGHRS, YFSETQ.

V usage is TRBV2 and J usage is TRBJ1-1; D gene uncertain. Trimming stripped 2 bases from V and 0 bases from J, with 7 bases between. Per germline, CDR1 SNHLY and CDR2 FYNNEI. This CDR3 is built from 14 residues. The CDR3 DNA reads as TGTGCCAGCAGTGAAACTCGCTTGAACACTGAAGCTTTCTTT. This codes for CASSETRLNTEAFF. The full variable domain, its missing parts supplied by reference TRBV2 and TRBJ1-1, is EPEVTQTPSHQVTQMGQEVILRCVPISNHLYFYWYRQILGQKVEFLVSFYNNEISEKSEIFDDQFSVERPDGSNFTLKIRSTKLEDSAMYFCASSETRLNTEAFFGQGTRLTVV.

CDR3 in amino acids: CAISALLNSGNTIYF. CDR3 sequence (DNA): TGTGCCATCAGTGCCCTTTTAAACTCTGGAAACACCATATATTTT. J is TRBJ1-3 and V is TRBV10-3; D is undetermined. The V end lost 4 bases, the J end lost 0 bases, and 10 bases lay between the germline ends. Germline loops: CDR1 ENHRY, CDR2 SYGVKD. The CDR3 totals 15 residues.

The genes are TRBV10-3 and TRBJ2-5, with 7 bases matching TRBD2. Germline values: CDR1 ENHRY, CDR2 SYGVKD. This CDR3 region has 12 residues. J lost 3 bases, V lost 8 bases, and 3 bases had no gene match. The CDR3 reads CAIGGREETQYF. CDR3 DNA: TGTGCCATCGGGGGGAGGGAAGAGACCCAGTACTTC.

The chain recombines TRBV5-1 with TRBJ2-1, with a tentative D call TRBD1 (5 bases). Trimming removed 0 bases from V and 7 bases from J, with 14 bases in between. This CDR3 is built from 15 residues. Germline lookup yields CDR1 SGHRS and CDR2 YFSETQ. The CDR3 spells CASSLEVRAGNEQFF. In nucleotides, the CDR3 is TGCGCCAGCAGCTTGGAAGTCAGGGCCGGGAATGAGCAGTTCTTC.

This chain joins TRBV5-1 and TRBJ1-1, with 9 positions matching TRBD1. This CDR3 is built from 17 residues. J gave up 1 base and V 4 bases, and 11 bases lay outside the gene matches. The germline V gene encodes CDR1 SGHRS and CDR2 YFSETQ. CDR3 DNA: TGCGCCAGCAGCAAGAGGGACAGGGACGGTCGGAACACTGAAGCTTTCTTT. Translating gives CASSKRDRDGRNTEAFF.

This chain connects TRBV6-2 or TRBV6-3 to TRBJ1-2, with 8 bases matching TRBD1. V lost 5 bases, J lost 4 bases, and 9 bases stayed unmatched. CDR1 and CDR2 (germline): MNHEY, SVGEGT. This CDR3 comprises 15 residues. CDR3 DNA sequence: TGTGCCAGCAGTCACGGGACAGGCGCGCGCTATGGCTACACCTTC. This translates into CASSHGTGARYGYTF.

This clone has a handful of counts. The chain couples TRBV13 to TRBJ1-1; possible D gene TRBD1, 5 bases. CDR1 PRHDT and CDR2 FYEKMQ come from the germline V gene (reference sequence). The CDR3 runs to 15 residues. Trimming removed 4 bases at V and 1 base at J, with 13 bases between. The DNA of the CDR3 is TGTGCCAGCAGCTCTGCCACCGGGGGGAACACTGAAGCTTTCTTT. Amino acids: CASSSATGGNTEAFF.

The CDR3 nucleotides are TGTGCCAGTAGTCGACTGACTATGAACACTGAAGCTTTCTTT. As protein: CASSRLTMNTEAFF. The chain employs TRBV19 and TRBJ1-1; D is unclear. The germline CDR1 and CDR2 sequences are LNHDA and SQIVND (reference sequence). The CDR3 has 14 residues. Trimming took off 5 bases at V and 0 bases at J, with 10 bases between the two ends. The full variable domain, rest sourced from reference TRBV19 and TRBJ1-1, is DGGITQSPKYLFRKEGQNVTLSCEQNLNHDAMYWYRQDPGQGLRLIYYSQIVNDFQKGDIAEGYSVSREKKESFPLTVTSAQKNPTAFYLCASSRLTMNTEAFFGQGTRLTVV.